The 7 T cell receptor beta chains listed next were all sequenced from one sample in a study of technical replicates of blood from several donors. Sequencing was performed with immunoSEQ multiplex PCR; in TCRdb, only in-frame clones are kept and a portion is missing. Of approximately 74,000 clones listed, about 90% are singletons. Sequencing was done on a sample of PBMCs. The receptor source for this set is a human donor in good health. Some clones in this sample may be carry-over from other donors' samples.

This rearrangement joins TRBV2 to TRBJ2-5; D gene uncertain. The V gene's germline CDR1 is SNHLY and CDR2 FYNNEI. Trimming removed 2 bases from V and 7 bases from J, with 17 bases in between. The CDR3 has 15 residues. The CDR3, as DNA: TGTGCCAGCAGTGAATCCCGGCAGTTAAGAGGGACCCAGTACTTC. Its translation: CASSESRQLRGTQYF.

The count of this clone is one. The gene calls are TRBV4-3 and TRBJ1-6; D is uncertain. V gave up 4 bases and J gave up 2 bases, with 15 bases separating them. This CDR3 region has 17 residues. Germline CDR1 LGHNA, CDR2 YSLEER. This CDR3 is CASSPSVGEAYNSPLHF. The DNA of the CDR3 is TGCGCCAGCAGCCCCTCCGTCGGGGAGGCCTATAATTCACCCCTCCACTTT.

The chain couples TRBV18 to TRBJ1-1; D remains ambiguous. Trimming removed 3 bases from V and 0 bases from J, with 14 bases in between. This CDR3 comprises 16 residues. Germline CDR1 KGHSH, CDR2 LQKENI. The CDR3 bases are TGTGCCAGCTCACCTGGCGGTAGTAAGATGAACACTGAAGCTTTCTTT. It codes for CASSPGGSKMNTEAFF.

This chain uses TRBV15 with TRBJ2-7; D is unresolved. CDR3 length: 15 residues. CDR1 is LNHNV and CDR2 is YYDKDF in the germline V gene (reference sequence). V was pared by 4 bases and J by 0 bases, with 13 bases between. DNA of the CDR3: TGTGCCACCAGCACCCCGACGGGTATCTCCTACGAGCAGTACTTC. Translation: CATSTPTGISYEQYF.

In this sample, this clone turned up a few times. The chain employs TRBV18 and TRBJ1-1; D gene uncertain. Germline V gene lookup returns CDR1 KGHSH and CDR2 LQKENI. There are 13 residues in the CDR3. Trimming removed 8 bases at V and 3 bases at J, with 13 bases between. The CDR3 region is CASLTRRDTEAFF. The CDR3 region has the DNA TGTGCCAGCCTAACAAGGAGGGACACTGAAGCTTTCTTT.

This chain links TRBV7-9 with TRBJ2-5; possibly TRBD1 for D (6 bases). Germline V gives CDR1 SEHNR, CDR2 FQNEAQ (reference sequence). V lost 5 bases and J 5 bases, leaving 18 bases between the germline ends. The CDR3 totals 15 residues. In nucleotides, the CDR3 is TGTGCCAGCAGCCCCCCGGACAGTTCTCTGGAGACCCAGTACTTC. Translated, it gives CASSPPDSSLETQYF.

This chain connects TRBV7-9 to TRBJ2-2, with D possibly matching TRBD1 (6 bases). V lost 3 bases, J lost 7 bases, and 15 bases lay in between. The CDR3 loop spans 15 amino acids. The V gene's germline CDR1 is SEHNR and CDR2 FQNEAQ (reference sequence). CDR3 loop: CASSFLEGGVGELFF. CDR3 in DNA: TGTGCCAGCAGCTTCTTGGAAGGGGGAGTCGGGGAGCTGTTTTTT.